This TCR beta chain was recovered during a study of blood T cell repertoires in COVID-19. Whole-study context: Italy, Spain and the United States were the sources of the convalescent and acute COVID-19 samples. T cells, B-cell-depleted T cells, or PBMCs provided the cDNA or gDNA that served as material.

Under the authors' procedure: How many nucleated cells were present was estimated from reference gene primer amplification. TCRdb's table, derived via immunoSEQ multiplex PCR, lists solely in-frame clones and lacks some. V and J calls and clone size are copied from that table; D and trimming were computed from the DNA. The sample carries 55,000 to 85,000 clones, roughly 86% recorded once. The CDR3 extends over 12 amino acids. The receptor's source is a woman aged 65 to 85 with acute or convalescent COVID-19. Sequenced: peripheral blood. This chain connects TRBV21-1 to TRBJ1-1. TRBV21-1 is noted as a pseudogene. The CDR3 region is CAGWGGIAEAFF. The DNA for the CDR3 is TGTGCCGGTTGGGGGGGTATCGCTGAAGCTTTCTTT.